Below, 18 T cell receptor beta chains from the same sample are listed, as sequenced in a study of T cell responses to AZD1222 COVID-19 vaccine. Method: immunoSEQ multiplex PCR; TCRdb's copy keeps in-frame clones and lacks some. The sample has some 170,000 clones; 80% to 95% are singletons. The input for sequencing was peripheral blood, taken 28 days after the second AZD1222 dose. The receptor set was obtained from an adult who received the AZD1222 COVID-19 vaccine.

This clone was seen only a few times. This sequence joins TRBV7-9 and TRBJ1-5, with D possibly TRBD1 on 5 matching bases. V gave up 7 bases and J gave up 11 bases, with 18 bases separating them. Germline assignment: CDR1 SEHNR and CDR2 FQNEAQ (reference sequence). The CDR3 has 13 amino acids. CDR3 sequence: CASTSRGVSAQHF. CDR3 bases: TGTGCCAGCACATCGAGAGGGGTTTCGGCCCAGCATTTT.

The chain links TRBV30 to TRBJ1-6, with 7 bases fitting TRBD1. The CDR3 has 16 amino acids. Per the germline V gene, CDR1 is GTSNPN and CDR2 is SVGIG (reference sequence). Unmatched junction bases numbered 7, after V lost 2 bases and J lost 3 bases. The CDR3 coding sequence is TGTGCCTGGAGTAGAGAGGGGGCAAACTATAATTCACCCCTCCACTTT. It codes for CAWSREGANYNSPLHF. Full variable domain (outside the CDR3, taken from reference TRBV30 and TRBJ1-6): SQTIHQWPATLVQPVGSPLSLECTVEGTSNPNLYWYRQAAGRGLQLLFYSVGIGQISSEVPQNLSASRPQDRQFILSSKKLLLSDSGFYLCAWSREGANYNSPLHFGNGTRLTVT.

A single count supports this clone. The chain links TRBV30 to TRBJ1-2; TRBD1 matches at 8 bases. The V gene end was trimmed by 3 bases and the J gene end by 3 bases; junction bases not matched to a gene: 6. The germline V gene has CDR1 GTSNPN and CDR2 SVGIG (reference sequence). The CDR3 sequence is 14 residues long. Written as DNA, the CDR3 is TGTGCCTGGAGCGGCGGACAGGGAGACTATGGCTACACCTTC. Its protein product is CAWSGGQGDYGYTF.

The rearrangement uses TRBV10-3 and TRBJ2-1, with D unclear. V was shortened by 3 bases and J by 0 bases, with 9 bases between the two germline ends. Germline CDR1 ENHRY, CDR2 SYGVKD. The length of the CDR3 is 15 residues. The CDR3 DNA sequence: TGTGCCATCAGTGATCGGCCAAACTCCTACAATGAGCAGTTCTTC. It yields the protein CAISDRPNSYNEQFF.

The chain combines TRBV19 with TRBJ2-7; 10 nucleotides align to TRBD1. The CDR3 extends over 14 amino acids. Germline values: CDR1 LNHDA, CDR2 SQIVND (reference sequence). V was clipped by 4 bases and J by 3 bases; unmatched bases: 3. The CDR3 nucleotides read TGTGCCAGTAGTACCTGGACAGGGGGCTACGAGCAGTACTTC. This gives the protein CASSTWTGGYEQYF.

This chain uses TRBV5-6 with TRBJ2-2, with a weak D call TRBD1 (7 bases). CDR3 size: 15 residues. Germline V gene sequence: CDR1 SGHDT, CDR2 YYEEEE. V lost 4 bases and J lost 6, with 16 bases in between. The CDR3 nucleotides read TGTGCCAGCAGCACACAGGGGTGGGGGGCCGGGGAGCTGTTTTTT. Translated, it gives CASSTQGWGAGELFF.

The genes are TRBV27 and TRBJ1-4; the match to TRBD1 covers 8 bases. Germline V CDR1 and CDR2: MNHEY, SMNVEV (reference sequence). This CDR3 region has 15 residues. The V segment lost 0 bases and the J segment 10 bases; nucleotides outside the gene matches: 7. CDR3 sequence (DNA): TGTGCCAGCAGTTTATCTTGGACAGGGACACGAAAACTGTTTTTT. Its protein product is CASSLSWTGTRKLFF.

This chain connects TRBV5-5 to TRBJ2-1; the D gene could be TRBD1 or TRBD2 (6 bases each). This CDR3 is built from 15 residues. V lost 2 bases and J lost 1, with 10 bases in between. Germline-derived CDR1 and CDR2 are SGHKS and YYEKEE (reference sequence). The CDR3 sequence: CASSFRGTSYNEQFF. The CDR3 nucleotides read TGTGCCAGCAGCTTCCGGGGGACATCCTACAATGAGCAGTTCTTC.

V gene TRBV7-8 combines with J gene TRBJ1-5; 8 bases map to TRBD1. CDR1 SGHVS and CDR2 FQNEAQ come from the germline V gene. This CDR3 contains 17 residues. Trimming at V came to 5 bases and at J to 5 bases, leaving 14 bases not matched to a gene. Here the CDR3 reads CASSPGGAGGIHQPQHF. In nucleotides, the CDR3 is TGTGCCAGCAGCCCAGGGGGGGCAGGGGGCATTCATCAGCCCCAGCATTTT.

V usage is TRBV4-3 and J usage is TRBJ2-1, with 8 nucleotides matching TRBD2. V was clipped by 0 bases and J by 4 bases; unmatched bases: 8. Germline CDR1 reads LGHNA; CDR2 reads YSLEER. CDR3 size: 17 residues. The CDR3 DNA is TGCGCCAGCAGCCAAGATCTGAGGACTAGCAAGTACAATGAGCAGTTCTTC. Translated: CASSQDLRTSKYNEQFF.

CDR3 bases: TGTGCCAGCAGTTACTTCGCGAGAGCTAACTATGGCTACACCTTC. Protein: CASSYFARANYGYTF. The V call is TRBV6-5, the J call TRBJ1-2, with D uncertain. Trimming shortened V by 1 base and J by 0 bases, and 9 bases separated the two germline ends. Per the germline V gene, CDR1 is MNHEY and CDR2 is SVGAGI. The CDR3 is made up of 15 amino acids.

In this sample, this clone turned up once. The DNA of the CDR3 is TGTGCCAGCAGCGGGACTAGCGGGAGCTACGAGCAGTACTTC. Translating it yields CASSGTSGSYEQYF. This chain uses TRBV2 with TRBJ2-7; 14 bases line up with TRBD2. This CDR3 comprises 14 residues. The germline gives CDR1 SNHLY, CDR2 FYNNEI. After removal of 6 bases from V and 3 bases from J, the junction contained 1 base not matched to a gene.

The V call is TRBV28, the J call TRBJ1-1, with D perhaps matching TRBD1 (6 bases). CDR1 and CDR2 from the germline V gene are MDHEN and SYDVKM. V lost 5 bases and J 3 bases, leaving 16 bases between the germline ends. This CDR3 has 15 amino acids. CDR3 in amino acids: CASSPPTGTHTEAFF. The CDR3 coding sequence is TGTGCCAGCAGTCCTCCCACAGGGACCCACACTGAAGCTTTCTTT.

The chain has TRBV9 and TRBJ1-1; D unclear. Trimming shortened V by 4 bases and J by 1 base, and 14 bases separated the two germline ends. Germline values: CDR1 SGDLS, CDR2 YYNGEE. The CDR3 is 15 amino acids. The chain's CDR3 is CASSPGGAWNTEAFF. The CDR3 DNA is TGTGCCAGCAGCCCGGGAGGAGCGTGGAACACTGAAGCTTTCTTT.

This chain uses TRBV12-3 or TRBV12-4 with TRBJ2-7; D unclear. CDR3 size: 11 residues. Deletions cut 4 bases from V and 5 bases from J, with 6 bases between. Here the CDR3 reads CASSYLNEQYF. CDR3 DNA: TGTGCCAGCAGTTACCTCAACGAGCAGTACTTC.

J is TRBJ1-5 and V is TRBV15, with D maybe TRBD1 (6 bases). The CDR3 runs 16 residues. CDR1 is LNHNV and CDR2 is YYDKDF in the germline V gene (reference sequence). Trimming cost V 0 bases and J 0 bases, with 9 bases left between them. The DNA for the CDR3 is TGTGCCACCAGCAGAGATGGGGGCCTTAGCAATCAGCCCCAGCATTTT. Translated, it gives CATSRDGGLSNQPQHF.

The chain joins TRBV19 to TRBJ2-3, with 9 bases lining up with TRBD2. Germline-derived CDR1 and CDR2 are LNHDA and SQIVND (reference sequence). V shed 5 bases and J 0 bases; nucleotides not matched to a gene: 3. The CDR3 consists of 15 residues. This chain's CDR3 is CASSEAGGSTDTQYF. DNA for the CDR3: TGTGCCAGTAGTGAAGCGGGAGGAAGCACAGATACGCAGTATTTT. The full variable domain, its missing parts supplied by reference TRBV19 and TRBJ2-3, is DGGITQSPKYLFRKEGQNVTLSCEQNLNHDAMYWYRQDPGQGLRLIYYSQIVNDFQKGDIAEGYSVSREKKESFPLTVTSAQKNPTAFYLCASSEAGGSTDTQYFGPGTRLTVL.

J is TRBJ1-2 and V is TRBV19, with 10 bases lining up with TRBD1. The J segment lost 6 bases and the V segment lost 5 bases, leaving 9 bases of the junction unmatched. The CDR3 covers 15 residues. In germline, CDR1 is LNHDA, CDR2 SQIVND (reference sequence). The CDR3 reads CASSPDRGATDGYTF. The CDR3 DNA sequence: TGTGCCAGTAGTCCGGACAGGGGGGCAACGGATGGCTACACCTTC.